The clone carrying this T cell receptor (beta chain) is judged large. Its antigen is currently unknown. These data originate in a study of CD8 T cells in Susac syndrome. The overall study: Patients with Susac syndrome were therapy-naive, treated with corticosteroids, or treated with intravenous immunoglobulin alone when blood was collected.

Random hexamers primed reverse transcription of about 0.5 to 1 ug RNA. MiXCR, applied by TCRdb to the immunoSEQ multiplex PCR reads, yields one record per CDR3 protein. This sample yields just over 2,500 distinct CDR3 sequences, of which roughly 80% are seen a single time; just under 20% belongs to the top ten. The markers CD27 and CD45RA, used in staining, defined memory subsets for TEMRA sorting. Both sorted CD8+ TEMRA cells and total CD8+ cells were sequenced. Fulfillment of recently defined diagnostic criteria for definite or probable disease was shown by the patients with Susac syndrome. Whole-study findings and limits: The study's TCR sequencing and HLA analysis drew on a certain number of individuals. That number was acknowledged as relatively small.

Trimming removed 5 bases from V and 2 bases from J; junction bases left unmatched: 4. CDR3 length equals 14 residues. Sequencing was done on a sample of CD8+ TEMRA cells from PBMCs. Stated subset: FACS-sorted terminally differentiated effector memory CD8+ T cells re-expressing CD45RA (CD8+ TEMRA). The chain combines TRBV12-3 or TRBV12-4 with TRBJ2-3; TRBD2 agrees at 7 bases. This TCR was recovered from a human donor with Susac syndrome. CDR3 DNA sequence: TGTGCCAGCAGTGCAGCGGGGCTCACAGATACGCAGTATTTT. Translated: CASSAAGLTDTQYF.